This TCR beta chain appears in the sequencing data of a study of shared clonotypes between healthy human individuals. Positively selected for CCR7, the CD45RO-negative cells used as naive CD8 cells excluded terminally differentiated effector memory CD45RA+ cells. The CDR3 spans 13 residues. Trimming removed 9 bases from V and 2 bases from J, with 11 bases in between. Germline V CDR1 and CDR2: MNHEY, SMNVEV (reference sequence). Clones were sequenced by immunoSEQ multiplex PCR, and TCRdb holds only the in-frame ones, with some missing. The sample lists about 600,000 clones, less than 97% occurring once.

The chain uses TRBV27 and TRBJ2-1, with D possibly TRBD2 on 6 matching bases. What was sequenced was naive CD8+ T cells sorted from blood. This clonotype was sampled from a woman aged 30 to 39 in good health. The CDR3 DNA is TGTGCCAGTCTTAGCGGAACCTACAATGAGCAGTTCTTC. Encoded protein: CASLSGTYNEQFF.